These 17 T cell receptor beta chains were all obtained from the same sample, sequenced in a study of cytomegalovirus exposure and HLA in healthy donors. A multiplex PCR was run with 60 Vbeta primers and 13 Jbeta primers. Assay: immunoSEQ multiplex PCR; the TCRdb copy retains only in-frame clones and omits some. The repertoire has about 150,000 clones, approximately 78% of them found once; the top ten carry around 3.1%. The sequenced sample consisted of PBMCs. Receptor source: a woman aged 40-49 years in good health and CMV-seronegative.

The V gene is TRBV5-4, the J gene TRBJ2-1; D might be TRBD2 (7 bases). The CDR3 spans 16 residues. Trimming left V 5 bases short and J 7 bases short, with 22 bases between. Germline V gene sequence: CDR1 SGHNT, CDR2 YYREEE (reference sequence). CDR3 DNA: TGTGCCAGCAGGCGCGGGGGCCAATCCTCAGAAAATGAGCAGTTCTTC. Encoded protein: CASRRGGQSSENEQFF.

CDR3 loop: CASSIDRELPEAFF. For the CDR3, the DNA is TGTGCCAGCAGTATCGACAGGGAGCTACCTGAAGCTTTCTTT. V and J are TRBV28 and TRBJ1-1; 7 bases match TRBD1. V shed 5 bases and J 6 bases; nucleotides not matched to a gene: 9. This CDR3 comprises 14 residues. Germline CDR1 MDHEN, CDR2 SYDVKM.

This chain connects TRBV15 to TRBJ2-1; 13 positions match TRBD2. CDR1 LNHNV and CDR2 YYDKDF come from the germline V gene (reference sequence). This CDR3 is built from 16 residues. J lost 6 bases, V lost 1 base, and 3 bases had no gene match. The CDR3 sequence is CATSRGGTSGVNEQFF. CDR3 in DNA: TGTGCCACCAGCAGAGGGGGGACTAGCGGGGTCAATGAGCAGTTCTTC.

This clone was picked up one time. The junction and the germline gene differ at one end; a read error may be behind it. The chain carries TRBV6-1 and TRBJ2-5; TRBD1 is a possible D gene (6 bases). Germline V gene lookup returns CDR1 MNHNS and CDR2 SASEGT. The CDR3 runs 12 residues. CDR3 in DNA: TGTGCCAGCAGTTTTAGGACAGAGTCCCAGTACTTC. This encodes CASSFRTESQYF.

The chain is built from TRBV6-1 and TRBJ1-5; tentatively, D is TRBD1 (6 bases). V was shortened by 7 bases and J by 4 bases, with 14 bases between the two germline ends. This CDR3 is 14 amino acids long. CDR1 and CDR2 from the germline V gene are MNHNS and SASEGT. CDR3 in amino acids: CASIPTGVNQPQHF. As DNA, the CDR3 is TGTGCCAGCATTCCGACAGGAGTAAATCAGCCCCAGCATTTT.

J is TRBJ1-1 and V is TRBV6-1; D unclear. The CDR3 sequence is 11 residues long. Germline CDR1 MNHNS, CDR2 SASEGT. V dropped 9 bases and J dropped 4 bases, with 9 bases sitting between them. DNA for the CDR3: TGTGCCAGGACTCCACCCACTGAAGCTTTCTTT. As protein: CARTPPTEAFF.

The CDR3 nucleotides are TGTGCCAGCAGGTCCGGGACTAGCGGCTACAATGAGCAGTTCTTC. It codes for CASRSGTSGYNEQFF. The chain recombines TRBV6-1 with TRBJ2-1; TRBD2 matches 11 bases. This CDR3 is built from 15 residues. V lost 6 bases and J lost 3; bases outside the gene matches: 4. Germline-derived CDR1 and CDR2 are MNHNS and SASEGT.

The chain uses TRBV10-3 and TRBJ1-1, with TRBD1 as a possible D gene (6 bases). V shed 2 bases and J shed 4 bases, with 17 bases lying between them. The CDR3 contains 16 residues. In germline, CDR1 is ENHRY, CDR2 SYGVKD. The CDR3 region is CAISEPQQGLSTEAFF. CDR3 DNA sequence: TGTGCCATCAGTGAGCCCCAACAGGGCTTGAGCACTGAAGCTTTCTTT.

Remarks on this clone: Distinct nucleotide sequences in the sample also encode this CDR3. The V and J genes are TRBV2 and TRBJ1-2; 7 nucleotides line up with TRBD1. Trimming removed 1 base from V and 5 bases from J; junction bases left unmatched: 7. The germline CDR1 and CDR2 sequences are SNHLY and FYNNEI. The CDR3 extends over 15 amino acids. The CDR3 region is CASSEGNDRVYGYTF. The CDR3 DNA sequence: TGTGCCAGCAGTGAAGGGAATGACAGGGTATATGGCTACACCTTC.

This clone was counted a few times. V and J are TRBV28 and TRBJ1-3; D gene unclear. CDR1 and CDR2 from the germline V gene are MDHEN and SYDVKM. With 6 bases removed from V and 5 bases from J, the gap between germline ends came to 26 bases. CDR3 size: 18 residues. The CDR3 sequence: CASRRGGPPSLSRNTIYF. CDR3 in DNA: TGTGCCAGCAGACGAGGAGGGCCGCCGTCACTTTCCCGAAACACCATATATTTT.

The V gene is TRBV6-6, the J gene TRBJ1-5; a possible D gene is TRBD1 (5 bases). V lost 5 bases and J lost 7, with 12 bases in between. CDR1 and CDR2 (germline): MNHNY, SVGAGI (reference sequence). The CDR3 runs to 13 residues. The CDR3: CASSTSQGQPQHF. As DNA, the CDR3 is TGTGCCAGCAGTACCTCGCAGGGACAGCCCCAGCATTTT.

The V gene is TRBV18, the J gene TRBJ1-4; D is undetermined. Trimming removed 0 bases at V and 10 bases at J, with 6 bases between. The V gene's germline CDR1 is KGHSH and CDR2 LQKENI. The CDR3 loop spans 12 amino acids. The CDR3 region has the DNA TGTGCCAGCTCACCACCGTCAGGAAAACTGTTTTTT. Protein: CASSPPSGKLFF.

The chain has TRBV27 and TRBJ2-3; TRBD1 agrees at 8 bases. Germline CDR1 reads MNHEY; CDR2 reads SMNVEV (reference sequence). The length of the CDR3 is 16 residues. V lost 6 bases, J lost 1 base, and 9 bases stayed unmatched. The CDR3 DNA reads TGTGCCAGCAGACTGACCCAGGGGGCGGGCACAGATACGCAGTATTTT. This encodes CASRLTQGAGTDTQYF.

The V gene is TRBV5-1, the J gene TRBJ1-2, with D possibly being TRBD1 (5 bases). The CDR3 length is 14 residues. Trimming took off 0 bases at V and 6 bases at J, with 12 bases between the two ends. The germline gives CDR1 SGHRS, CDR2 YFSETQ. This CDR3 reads CASSLVAGGDGYTF. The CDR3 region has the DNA TGCGCCAGCAGCTTGGTGGCGGGAGGGGATGGCTACACCTTC. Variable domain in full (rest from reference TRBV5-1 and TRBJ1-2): KAGVTQTPRYLIKTRGQQVTLSCSPISGHRSVSWYQQTPGQGLQFLFEYFSETQRNKGNFPGRFSGRQFSNSRSEMNVSTLELGDSALYLCASSLVAGGDGYTFGSGTRLTVV.

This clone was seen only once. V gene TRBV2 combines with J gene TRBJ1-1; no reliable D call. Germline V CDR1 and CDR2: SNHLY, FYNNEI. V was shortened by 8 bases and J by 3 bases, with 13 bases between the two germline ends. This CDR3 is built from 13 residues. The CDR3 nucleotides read TGTGCCAGCGAAAAACTCCGGGACACTGAAGCTTTCTTT. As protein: CASEKLRDTEAFF.

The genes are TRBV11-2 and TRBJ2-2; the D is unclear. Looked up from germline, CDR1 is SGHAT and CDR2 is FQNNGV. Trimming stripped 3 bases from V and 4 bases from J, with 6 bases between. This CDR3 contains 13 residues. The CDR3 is CASSFRFTGELFF. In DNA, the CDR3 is TGTGCCAGCAGCTTCCGTTTCACCGGGGAGCTGTTTTTT.

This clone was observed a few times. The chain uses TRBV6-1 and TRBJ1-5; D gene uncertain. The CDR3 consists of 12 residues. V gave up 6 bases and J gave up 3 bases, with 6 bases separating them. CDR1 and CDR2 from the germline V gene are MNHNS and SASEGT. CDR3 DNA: TGTGCCAGCAGCAGATCCAATCAGCCCCAGCATTTT. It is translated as CASSRSNQPQHF.